These T cell receptor beta chains were read from a single sample in a study of shared clonotypes between healthy human individuals. Libraries were prepared by immunoSEQ multiplex PCR; TCRdb keeps only in-frame clonotypes and omits some of them. The data contain about 2,200,000 clones, 85% to 95% of them singletons. Sequenced sample: naive CD8+ T cells from PBMCs. The receptors stem from a man between 18 and 29 years old in good health. Some clones in this sample may be carry-over from other donors' samples. The CDR3 runs from the conserved cysteine through the conserved F or W. The order of the fields is D gene, V gene, J gene, clone size, CDR3 protein, CDR3 DNA. D genes are given only for firm matches. Clone size is shown for a subset of rows, as once, few, many or a class of expanded clone.

>TRBD1|TRBV27|TRBJ1-1|few
CASHGQGNTEAFF
TGTGCCAGCCACGGACAGGGGAACACTGAAGCTTTCTTT
>TRBD1|TRBV27|TRBJ1-3|-
CASSYTGASGNTIYF
TGTGCCAGCAGCTACACAGGGGCATCTGGAAACACCATATATTTT
>-|TRBV11-2|TRBJ1-5|-
CASSPKQGQPQHF
TGTGCCAGCAGCCCTAAACAGGGCCAGCCCCAGCATTTT
>-|TRBV5-6|TRBJ1-3|-
CASSLVSRGLSGNTIYF
TGTGCCAGCAGCTTGGTGTCCCGGGGACTCTCTGGAAACACCATATATTTT
>-|TRBV10-3|TRBJ1-1|-
CAISATFGTEAFF
TGTGCCATCAGTGCAACATTCGGCACTGAAGCTTTCTTT
>TRBD2|TRBV19|TRBJ2-7|-
CASSTYGLAGYEQYF
TGTGCCAGTAGCACCTACGGACTAGCGGGATACGAGCAGTACTTC
>TRBD1|TRBV27|TRBJ2-1|-
CASSWVGQGLIEQFF
TGTGCCAGCAGCTGGGTAGGACAGGGGTTAATTGAGCAGTTCTTC
>-|TRBV7-8|TRBJ2-6|-
CASSLEAYTGANVLTF
TGTGCCAGCAGCTTAGAAGCGTATACTGGGGCCAACGTCCTGACTTTC
>-|TRBV14|TRBJ1-1|-
CASRGNTEAFF
TGTGCCAGCAGAGGGAACACTGAAGCTTTCTTT
>TRBD1|TRBV5-4|TRBJ2-5|-
CASSLGQGGYQETQYF
TGTGCCAGCAGCTTGGGACAGGGGGGATACCAAGAGACCCAGTACTTC
>TRBD1|TRBV10-3|TRBJ2-1|-
CAISEDRVSYNEQFF
TGTGCCATCAGTGAGGACAGGGTCTCCTACAATGAGCAGTTCTTC
>-|TRBV29-1|TRBJ1-1|-
CSVLWGGIEAFF
TGCAGCGTTCTTTGGGGGGGCATTGAAGCTTTCTTT
>-|TRBV13|TRBJ2-1|-
CASSFGSVEQFF
TGTGCCAGCAGCTTCGGGAGCGTAGAGCAGTTCTTC
>TRBD2|TRBV7-2|TRBJ2-2|-
CASSFGLAGLAGELFF
TGTGCCAGCAGCTTCGGCCTAGCGGGATTAGCCGGGGAGCTGTTTTTT
>-|TRBV5-5|TRBJ2-7|-
CASSLLGLIYEQYF
TGTGCCAGCAGCTTATTGGGTCTGATCTACGAGCAGTACTTC
>-|TRBV4-1|TRBJ2-7|-
CASSPPGPNYEQYF
TGCGCCAGCAGCCCGCCGGGTCCAAACTACGAGCAGTACTTC
>-|TRBV10-3|TRBJ2-2|-
CASYWERTGELFF
TGTGCCAGTTATTGGGAACGCACCGGGGAGCTGTTTTTT
>-|TRBV28|TRBJ2-7|-
CASSFLQGRSEQYF
TGTGCCAGCAGTTTCCTACAGGGTAGGAGCGAGCAGTACTTC
>TRBD2|TRBV11-2|TRBJ2-1|-
CASSLEPGGSYNEQFF
TGTGCCAGCAGCTTAGAGCCGGGAGGCTCCTACAATGAGCAGTTCTTC
>-|TRBV6-6|TRBJ2-7|-
CASSYSGGSYEQYF
TGTGCCAGCAGTTACTCCGGCGGCTCCTACGAGCAGTACTTC
>-|TRBV19|TRBJ1-1|few
CASSMKGNTEAFF
TGTGCCAGTAGTATGAAGGGAAACACTGAAGCTTTCTTT
>-|TRBV18|TRBJ2-7|once
CASSPLGLAPPPYEQYF
TGTGCCAGCTCACCACTGGGGCTAGCGCCACCACCCTACGAGCAGTACTTC
>TRBD1|TRBV6-5|TRBJ1-1|-
CASIQQGVTEAFF
TGTGCCAGCATTCAGCAGGGGGTCACTGAAGCTTTCTTT
>TRBD1|TRBV11-3|TRBJ1-1|-
CASSWDRNTEAFF
TGTGCCAGCAGCTGGGACAGGAACACTGAAGCTTTCTTT
>TRBD2|TRBV14|TRBJ2-7|-
CASSQSRGSGRSDF
TGTGCCAGCAGCCAATCCCGGGGTAGCGGGAGGTCTGACTTC
>TRBD1|TRBV7-2|TRBJ2-3|-
CASSLKGQGRTDTQYF
TGTGCCAGCAGCTTAAAGGGACAGGGACGCACAGATACGCAGTATTTT
>-|TRBV19|TRBJ1-1|-
CASSISSVASEAFF
TGTGCCAGTAGTATATCATCCGTAGCCAGTGAAGCTTTCTTT
>-|TRBV27|TRBJ2-3|once
CASSIPGTDTQYF
TGTGCCAGCAGTATCCCCGGCACAGATACGCAGTATTTT
>TRBD2|TRBV27|TRBJ2-1|-
CASKGTSGNHNEQFF
TGTGCCAGCAAAGGTACTAGCGGGAACCACAATGAGCAGTTCTTC
>-|TRBV7-9|TRBJ1-2|-
CASSFLSPHYGYTF
TGTGCCAGCAGCTTCCTGTCTCCACACTATGGCTACACCTTC
>-|TRBV30|TRBJ2-1|-
CAVMAGRHEQFF
TGTGCCGTGATGGCAGGGCGCCATGAGCAGTTCTTC
>TRBD1|TRBV6-6|TRBJ2-1|-
CASSQPGTGLNEQFF
TGTGCCAGCAGTCAACCCGGGACAGGTCTCAATGAGCAGTTCTTC
>-|TRBV4-3|TRBJ2-2|-
CASSLKVGGPGELFF
TGCGCCAGCAGCCTCAAGGTTGGAGGGCCCGGGGAGCTGTTTTTT
>-|TRBV4-3|TRBJ1-1|-
CASSQDGGDGEAFF
TGCGCCAGCAGCCAAGATGGTGGCGACGGTGAAGCTTTCTTT
>TRBD2|TRBV28|TRBJ2-7|-
CASDLGTSGFNPSEQYF
TGTGCCAGCGACCTTGGGACTAGCGGGTTTAACCCCTCCGAGCAGTACTTC
>-|TRBV4-3|TRBJ1-1|-
CASSQDIVGRGAEAFF
TGCGCCAGCAGCCAAGATATAGTTGGCAGGGGTGCTGAAGCTTTCTTT
>-|TRBV6-4|TRBJ2-1|-
CASSDYHYSYNEQFF
TGTGCCAGCAGTGACTACCATTACTCCTACAATGAGCAGTTCTTC
>TRBD1|TRBV7-6|TRBJ1-2|few
CASSPSRTGPYGYTF
TGTGCCAGCAGCCCGTCCCGGACAGGCCCCTATGGCTACACCTTC
>-|TRBV2|TRBJ2-2|-
CASSEYGTGELFF
TGTGCCAGCAGTGAATACGGCACCGGGGAGCTGTTTTTT
>-|TRBV19|TRBJ2-1|-
CASSIPPGVAYNEQFF
TGTGCCAGTAGTATCCCTCCGGGGGTGGCCTACAATGAGCAGTTCTTC
>-|TRBV25-1|TRBJ2-6|once
CASSAGANVLTF
TGTGCCAGCAGTGCTGGGGCCAACGTCCTGACTTTC
>-|TRBV7-8|TRBJ1-1|-
CASTPSLNTEAFF
TGTGCCAGCACCCCCTCTTTGAACACTGAAGCTTTCTTT
>-|TRBV7-9|TRBJ1-4|-
CASSLEGWDEKLFF
TGTGCCAGCAGCTTAGAAGGTTGGGATGAAAAACTGTTTTTT
>-|TRBV2|TRBJ1-2|-
CANEDRTGGYTF
TGTGCCAACGAAGACAGGACGGGTGGCTACACCTTC
>TRBD2|TRBV9|TRBJ2-1|-
CASSARSGGPTNEQFF
TGTGCCAGCAGCGCCCGTTCGGGAGGGCCTACAAATGAGCAGTTCTTC
>-|TRBV29-1|TRBJ1-2|-
CSVEVFSIDYGYTF
TGCAGCGTTGAAGTTTTTTCTATTGATTATGGCTACACCTTC
>-|TRBV27|TRBJ2-1|-
CASSPTAGYNEQFF
TGTGCCAGCAGCCCGACGGCAGGCTACAATGAGCAGTTCTTC
>TRBD2|TRBV5-1|TRBJ2-7|-
CASSLGRGARAHEQYF
TGCGCCAGCAGCCTGGGGCGGGGGGCCCGAGCCCACGAGCAGTACTTC
>-|TRBV6-5|TRBJ2-7|-
CASSYQGIGSSYEQYF
TGTGCCAGCAGTTACCAAGGTATCGGAAGCTCCTACGAGCAGTACTTC